These T cell receptor beta chains were read from a single sample in a study. MiXCR was run by TCRdb on the 5' RACE reads, yielding one entry per CDR3 protein. This table has roughly 10,000 distinct CDR3 sequences, under 35% appearing once. Specimen: Tregs sorted from a lymph node. The source is a female donor with breast cancer. Both conserved end residues are part of each CDR3.

CDR3aa: CASSQVEQGNNEQYF
j_gene: TRBJ2-7
v_gene: TRBV4-1

CDR3aa: CASSYILGTGTDKNTEAFF
j_gene: TRBJ1-1
v_gene: TRBV6-5

CDR3aa: CASSLGDRSYEQYF
j_gene: TRBJ2-7
v_gene: TRBV5-1

CDR3aa: CASSTGNTEAFF
j_gene: TRBJ1-1
v_gene: TRBV19

CDR3aa: CSAPGTDTQHF
j_gene: .
v_gene: TRBV29-1

CDR3aa: CASGLVLGTGLLDTEAFF
j_gene: TRBJ1-1
v_gene: TRBV12-5

CDR3aa: CASSYPPGRYNEQFF
j_gene: TRBJ2-1
v_gene: TRBV6-5

CDR3aa: CASSLATQGRGRTDTQYF
j_gene: TRBJ2-3
v_gene: TRBV7-6

CDR3aa: CASSTDRSYEQYF
j_gene: TRBJ2-7
v_gene: TRBV7-7

CDR3aa: CAIGEGLEGNEQFF
j_gene: TRBJ2-1
v_gene: TRBV10-3

CDR3aa: CASSFSPGEGNQPQHF
j_gene: TRBJ1-5
v_gene: TRBV12-3/TRBV12-4

CDR3aa: CASSQHDNYGYTF
j_gene: TRBJ1-2
v_gene: TRBV5-5

CDR3aa: CSARDLAGWYNEQFF
j_gene: TRBJ2-1
v_gene: TRBV20-1

CDR3aa: CASSPLASTGELFF
j_gene: TRBJ2-2
v_gene: TRBV5-1

CDR3aa: CASSSITRSSYNEQFF
j_gene: TRBJ2-1
v_gene: TRBV5-1

CDR3aa: CASSRTENTGAFF
j_gene: TRBJ1-1
v_gene: TRBV12-3/TRBV12-4

CDR3aa: CASSFRGGTEAFF
j_gene: TRBJ1-1
v_gene: TRBV6-5

CDR3aa: CASSHHSGIPNEQYF
j_gene: TRBJ2-7
v_gene: TRBV11-2

CDR3aa: CSARDPGQGGSPLHF
j_gene: TRBJ1-6
v_gene: TRBV20-1

CDR3aa: CASSYSKDQPQHF
j_gene: TRBJ1-5
v_gene: TRBV6-6

CDR3aa: CASRPTSGSPSGEQFF
j_gene: TRBJ2-1
v_gene: TRBV25-1

CDR3aa: CASSTHPNSSGANVLTF
j_gene: TRBJ2-6
v_gene: TRBV5-1

CDR3aa: CASSFLAGEQYF
j_gene: TRBJ2-7
v_gene: TRBV11-2

CDR3aa: CSARRTGDSKNIQYF
j_gene: TRBJ2-4
v_gene: TRBV20-1

CDR3aa: CASGRDQPQHF
j_gene: TRBJ1-5
v_gene: TRBV12-5

CDR3aa: CASSETANTEAFF
j_gene: TRBJ1-1
v_gene: TRBV6-1

CDR3aa: CASSEAPSSYNEQFF
j_gene: TRBJ2-1
v_gene: TRBV9

CDR3aa: CASSLVDYEQFF
j_gene: TRBJ2-1
v_gene: TRBV7-8

CDR3aa: CATSRGTSFYEQYF
j_gene: TRBJ2-7
v_gene: TRBV15

CDR3aa: CASSLKAGGRSYEQYF
j_gene: TRBJ2-7
v_gene: TRBV5-1

CDR3aa: CASGPGTHYGYTF
j_gene: TRBJ1-2
v_gene: TRBV6-5

CDR3aa: CASSPGTHYGYTF
j_gene: TRBJ1-2
v_gene: TRBV6-5

CDR3aa: CASSFQGANTEAFF
j_gene: TRBJ1-1
v_gene: TRBV5-1

CDR3aa: CASSEPLRYSSNQPQHF
j_gene: TRBJ1-5
v_gene: TRBV6-1

CDR3aa: CANSFEGVCNEQFF
j_gene: TRBJ2-1
v_gene: TRBV11-2

CDR3aa: CASRPQLAGGSNEQFF
j_gene: TRBJ2-1
v_gene: TRBV6-2/TRBV6-3

CDR3aa: CTSTESRNGYTF
j_gene: TRBJ1-2
v_gene: TRBV20-1

CDR3aa: CASSFVRGLAGTDTQYF
j_gene: TRBJ2-3
v_gene: TRBV7-9

CDR3aa: CASSFEETQYF
j_gene: TRBJ2-5
v_gene: TRBV5-1

CDR3aa: CASSPTTGVGYGYTF
j_gene: TRBJ1-2
v_gene: TRBV7-9

CDR3aa: CASSLGTSESYNEQFF
j_gene: TRBJ2-1
v_gene: TRBV3-1

CDR3aa: CASSLSLAGGVGNEQFF
j_gene: TRBJ2-1
v_gene: TRBV11-2

CDR3aa: CASSFFSGGSYNEQFF
j_gene: TRBJ2-1
v_gene: TRBV5-5

CDR3aa: CASSLGLAGVEQYF
j_gene: TRBJ2-7
v_gene: TRBV5-1

CDR3aa: CASSPGQHGSPLHF
j_gene: TRBJ1-6
v_gene: TRBV5-1